One and the same sample provided the 23 T cell receptor beta chains below, sequenced in a study of monozygotic twins with inflammatory bowel disease. TCRdb reanalyzed the 5' RACE reads and collapses them to one entry per CDR3 protein, without DNA. The record lists about 160,000 distinct CDR3 sequences, of which the ten most abundant hold approximately 2.8%. Sequencing used blood. These receptors were obtained from a human donor with ulcerative colitis or Crohn's disease, or a healthy co-twin of an affected twin (not recorded which).

This chain links TRBV18 with TRBJ1-5. The CDR3 covers 13 residues. In germline, CDR1 is KGHSH, CDR2 LQKENI. The CDR3 protein is CASSPQGNQPQHF.

The chain is built from TRBV7-2 and TRBJ2-3. The CDR3 is made up of 15 amino acids. Germline V gene data show CDR1 as SGHTA and CDR2 as FQGNSA. CDR3 in amino acids: CASSLVGRSTDTQYF. Looking up the rest from reference TRBV7-2 and TRBJ2-3 gives the full variable domain: GAGVSQSPSNKVTEKGKDVELRCDPISGHTALYWYRQSLGQGLEFLIYFQGNSAPDKSGLPSDRFSAERTGGSVSTLTIQRTQQEDSAVYLCASSLVGRSTDTQYFGPGTRLTVL.

The CDR3 spells CASSRDGGMDEQYF. The chain couples TRBV6-2 or TRBV6-3 to TRBJ2-7; as DNA is missing, the TRBD1 call by TCRdb cannot be tested. Germline V gives CDR1 MNHEY, CDR2 SVGEGT. CDR3 length equals 14 residues.

The rearrangement links TRBV20-1 to TRBJ1-5; TCRdb's assignment of TRBD1 cannot be checked, as there is no DNA. This CDR3 is built from 15 residues. Germline V gene sequence: CDR1 DFQATT, CDR2 SNEGSKA (reference sequence). The CDR3 region is CSARTPGGVGQPQHF.

V gene TRBV27 combines with J gene TRBJ2-2; checking the TCRdb D call of TRBD2 is not possible without DNA. Germline-derived CDR1 and CDR2 are MNHEY and SMNVEV (reference sequence). The CDR3 covers 16 residues. This CDR3 reads CASSWGSGSNTGELFF.

The rearrangement uses TRBV12-3 or TRBV12-4 and TRBJ1-6. The CDR3 contains 13 residues. CDR3 in amino acids: CASSLGEDSPLHF.

This chain uses TRBV27 with TRBJ1-6. The CDR3 extends over 14 amino acids. The germline V gene encodes CDR1 MNHEY and CDR2 SMNVEV (reference sequence). The CDR3: CASSWAQGYSPLHF.

The rearrangement links TRBV27 to TRBJ2-6; TCRdb returns TRBD1, unconfirmable since there is no DNA. The length of the CDR3 is 18 residues. CDR1 and CDR2 (germline): MNHEY, SMNVEV (reference sequence). The CDR3 region is CASSLSATGDFGANVLTF.

V usage is TRBV18 and J usage is TRBJ2-3; there is no DNA to check the TCRdb D call of TRBD1. CDR1 and CDR2 (germline): KGHSH, LQKENI. This CDR3 comprises 18 residues. CDR3 residues: CASSPPPEVTGGTDTQYF.

The chain has TRBV7-2 and TRBJ1-2. The CDR3 extends over 12 amino acids. Germline V lookup: CDR1 SGHTA, CDR2 FQGNSA. CDR3 amino acids: CASSLAQRGYTF.

This CDR3 is CASSPTSGRAAEQYF. The chain employs TRBV28 and TRBJ2-7; TCRdb returns TRBD2, unconfirmable since there is no DNA. The germline CDR1 and CDR2 sequences are MDHEN and SYDVKM. The CDR3 is made up of 15 amino acids.

The J gene is TRBJ2-1, the V gene TRBV28; without DNA, the TCRdb call of TRBD1 cannot be checked. The germline gives CDR1 MDHEN, CDR2 SYDVKM. The CDR3 totals 15 residues. CDR3: CASNGGQQSYNEQFF.

This chain uses TRBV11-3 with TRBJ2-2; TCRdb calls TRBD1, which cannot be checked without DNA. Germline loops: CDR1 SGHNT, CDR2 YENEEA. The CDR3 totals 15 residues. The CDR3 reads CASSQFGGIAGELFF.

V usage is TRBV9 and J usage is TRBJ2-3; TCRdb lists TRBD2, though no DNA is available to test this call. The V gene's germline CDR1 is SGDLS and CDR2 YYNGEE. The CDR3 runs to 16 residues. The CDR3 sequence is CASSGRLATSTDTQYF.

The rearrangement joins TRBV28 to TRBJ1-4; TCRdb's D call of TRBD1 is untestable without DNA. From germline, CDR1 is MDHEN and CDR2 SYDVKM. The CDR3 sequence is 14 residues long. The CDR3 is CASRLRENNEKLFF.

The chain couples TRBV11-3 to TRBJ2-2. The CDR3 is 15 amino acids. Per the germline V gene, CDR1 is SGHNT and CDR2 is YENEEA. This CDR3 is CASSLDRADPGELFF.

This sequence joins TRBV1 and TRBJ2-3; no DNA is available, so the TRBD2 call from TCRdb remains unchecked. TRBV1 is a documented pseudogene. This CDR3 comprises 14 residues. This CDR3 is CTRLAGGSTDTQYF.

This chain links TRBV7-6 with TRBJ2-7; TCRdb's assignment of TRBD2 cannot be checked, as there is no DNA. CDR1 and CDR2 (germline): SGHVS, FNYEAQ. The CDR3 loop spans 13 amino acids. The CDR3 is CASSLNQRGEQYF.

V and J are TRBV2 and TRBJ2-7; absent DNA, TCRdb's TRBD1 call cannot be checked. This CDR3 has 15 residues. Germline CDR1 SNHLY, CDR2 FYNNEI. CDR3 sequence reads: CASREIVGLSYEQYF.

The chain combines TRBV5-1 with TRBJ1-6; TCRdb designates TRBD1, a call that cannot be tested without DNA. CDR3 length equals 15 residues. Germline CDR1 reads SGHRS; CDR2 reads YFSETQ. The CDR3 sequence: CASSGETGKNSPLHF.

V is TRBV7-6 and J is TRBJ2-1; TCRdb names TRBD2, which stays unverified in the absence of DNA. This CDR3 is built from 19 residues. CDR1 SGHVS and CDR2 FNYEAQ come from the germline V gene. The CDR3 here is CASSLYPKTSGRTRNEQFF.

V is TRBV6-1 and J is TRBJ1-1; TCRdb indicates TRBD1, and absent DNA this call remains unverified. The CDR3 covers 15 residues. Per germline, CDR1 MNHNS and CDR2 SASEGT. The CDR3 here is CASSVPGTGHTEAFF.

The chain couples TRBV6-2 or TRBV6-3 to TRBJ2-2; checking the TCRdb D call of TRBD1 is not possible without DNA. The CDR3 covers 13 residues. Germline CDR1 MNHEY, CDR2 SVGEGT. The CDR3 sequence is CASRARIAGELFF.